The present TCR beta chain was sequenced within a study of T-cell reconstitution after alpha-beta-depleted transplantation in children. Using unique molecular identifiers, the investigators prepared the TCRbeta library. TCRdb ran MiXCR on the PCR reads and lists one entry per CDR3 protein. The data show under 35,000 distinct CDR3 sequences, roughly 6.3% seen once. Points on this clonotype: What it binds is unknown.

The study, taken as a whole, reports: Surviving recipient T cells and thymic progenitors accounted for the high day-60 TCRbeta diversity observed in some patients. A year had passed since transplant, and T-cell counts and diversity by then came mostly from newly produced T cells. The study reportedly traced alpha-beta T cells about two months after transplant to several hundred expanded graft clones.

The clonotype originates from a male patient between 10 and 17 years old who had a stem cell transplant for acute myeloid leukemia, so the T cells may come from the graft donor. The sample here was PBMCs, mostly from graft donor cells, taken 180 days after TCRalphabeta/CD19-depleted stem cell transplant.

The CDR3 coding sequence is TGCAGTGCCCCGGCTCCGGGCGAGCGTCCTTACTCCTACAATGAGCAGTTCTTC. This encodes CSAPAPGERPYSYNEQFF. J is TRBJ2-1 and V is TRBV20-1; D not certain. V was trimmed by 6 bases and J by 0 bases, leaving 24 bases between them. This CDR3 has 18 amino acids. Germline V CDR1 and CDR2: DFQATT, SNEGSKA (reference sequence).